The 20 T cell receptor beta chains listed next were all sequenced from one sample in a study of blood T cell repertoires in COVID-19. Measured with immunoSEQ multiplex PCR; TCRdb has only the in-frame clones, and not every one. The sample has roughly 57,000 clones, about three quarters seen once. The sequenced sample consisted of peripheral blood. Every receptor here comes from a man aged 70-80 years with active or convalescent COVID-19.

The chain links TRBV7-3 to TRBJ1-1, with 10 bases aligning to TRBD1. The CDR3 sequence is 13 residues long. Germline V gene sequence: CDR1 SGHTA, CDR2 FQGTGA. The V gene end was trimmed by 4 bases and the J gene end by 5 bases; junction bases not matched to a gene: 1. Here the CDR3 reads CASSSDRGTEAFF. The CDR3 nucleotides are TGTGCCAGCAGCTCGGACAGGGGGACTGAAGCTTTCTTT. Combining the CDR3 with reference TRBV7-3 and TRBJ1-1 gives the whole variable domain GAGVSQTPSNKVTEKGKYVELRCDPISGHTALYWYRQSLGQGPEFLIYFQGTGAADDSGLPNDRFFAVRPEGSVSTLKIQRTERGDSAVYLCASSSDRGTEAFFGQGTRLTVV.

This clone was counted between two and nine times. This chain uses TRBV28 with TRBJ1-2; TRBD1 aligns across 10 bases. Germline V gene sequence: CDR1 MDHEN, CDR2 SYDVKM. The CDR3 contains 13 residues. The V segment lost 6 bases and the J segment 8 bases; nucleotides outside the gene matches: 6. The CDR3 DNA reads as TGTGCCAGCAGAACGACAGGGGGCGACGGCTACACCTTC. It yields the protein CASRTTGGDGYTF.

A single count supports this clone. The chain couples TRBV5-6 to TRBJ2-7; 10 nucleotides match TRBD1. The CDR3 is 16 amino acids. Per germline, CDR1 SGHDT and CDR2 YYEEEE. V was pared by 2 bases and J by 2 bases, with 7 bases of the junction left unmatched. The CDR3 protein is CASSLRDRGFPYEQYF. The CDR3 DNA sequence: TGTGCCAGCAGCTTAAGGGACAGGGGATTCCCCTACGAGCAGTACTTC.

The rearrangement links TRBV5-6 to TRBJ1-2, with D possibly matching TRBD1 (6 bases). The CDR3 is 12 amino acids. Per the germline V gene, CDR1 is SGHDT and CDR2 is YYEEEE. Trimming took off 4 bases at V and 5 bases at J, with 9 bases between the two ends. CDR3 DNA: TGTGCCAGCAGCACCACAGGGTATGGCTACACCTTC. Amino acids: CASSTTGYGYTF.

The chain recombines TRBV6-2 or TRBV6-3 with TRBJ1-2; TRBD1 is a possible D gene (6 bases). CDR1 and CDR2 from the germline V gene are MNHEY and SVGEGT. The CDR3 loop spans 13 amino acids. Trimming left V 2 bases short and J 8 bases short, with 12 bases between. The CDR3 is CASSYRGARGYTF. In DNA, the CDR3 is TGTGCCAGCAGTTACCGGGGGGCTCGAGGCTACACCTTC.

This rearrangement joins TRBV6-5 to TRBJ2-1; weak D call: TRBD1 (5 bases). V shed 9 bases and J shed 5 bases, with 20 bases lying between them. Germline lookup yields CDR1 MNHEY and CDR2 SVGAGI. The CDR3 runs to 15 residues. DNA of the CDR3: TGTGCCAGTGGGGTCTGGACAATGATACACAATGAGCAGTTCTTC. It is translated as CASGVWTMIHNEQFF.

The J gene is TRBJ2-5, the V gene TRBV9; D possibly corresponds to TRBD1 (5 bases). The CDR3 sequence is 14 residues long. Germline V gene data show CDR1 as SGDLS and CDR2 as YYNGEE. The V end lost 3 bases, the J end lost 2 bases, and 11 bases lay between the germline ends. The CDR3: CASSAVGQQETQYF. CDR3 bases: TGTGCCAGCAGCGCCGTGGGGCAGCAAGAGACCCAGTACTTC.

In this sample, this clone turned up once. The chain combines TRBV18 with TRBJ2-1, with a possible D match to TRBD2 (5 bases). Trimming pared 3 bases from V and 0 bases from J, leaving 6 bases between. This CDR3 is 14 amino acids long. Germline CDR1 is KGHSH and CDR2 is LQKENI. The CDR3: CASSPGNSYNEQFF. The CDR3 DNA is TGTGCCAGCTCACCCGGGAACTCCTACAATGAGCAGTTCTTC. Variable domain in full (rest from reference TRBV18 and TRBJ2-1): NAGVMQNPRHLVRRRGQEARLRCSPMKGHSHVYWYRQLPEEGLKFMVYLQKENIIDESGMPKERFSAEFPKEGPSILRIQQVVRGDSAAYFCASSPGNSYNEQFFGPGTRLTVL.

The chain carries TRBV19 and TRBJ1-5, with no clear D. This CDR3 region has 12 residues. Trimming took off 4 bases at V and 7 bases at J, with 8 bases between the two ends. CDR1 and CDR2 (germline): LNHDA, SQIVND (reference sequence). The CDR3 region is CASSTQWQPQHF. The CDR3 bases are TGTGCCAGTAGTACTCAGTGGCAGCCCCAGCATTTT.

This clone was seen a few times. This chain joins TRBV29-1 and TRBJ1-4, with 7 bases fitting TRBD1. The junction had 8 bases not matched to a gene; V was cut back by 4 bases and J by 0 bases. Germline assignment: CDR1 SQVTM and CDR2 ANQGSEA. The CDR3 is 16 amino acids. CDR3: CSVGQGILATNEKLFF. The CDR3 nucleotides read TGCAGCGTTGGACAGGGAATCCTAGCAACTAATGAAAAACTGTTTTTT.

The V gene is TRBV27, the J gene TRBJ2-3; D gene unclear. Germline assignment: CDR1 MNHEY and CDR2 SMNVEV (reference sequence). The CDR3 sequence is 12 residues long. The V end was cut by 3 bases, the J end by 5 bases, with 6 bases between. CDR3 in amino acids: CASSFPGDTQYF. The CDR3 DNA reads as TGTGCCAGCAGTTTCCCCGGAGATACGCAGTATTTT.

The rearrangement links TRBV7-9 to TRBJ2-5; a possible D gene is TRBD2 (6 bases). Trimming cost V 0 bases and J 4 bases, with 9 bases left between them. The CDR3 runs 14 residues. From germline, CDR1 is SEHNR and CDR2 FQNEAQ (reference sequence). In DNA, the CDR3 is TGTGCCAGCAGCTTAGCTCAGGGAGGAGAGACCCAGTACTTC. It specifies CASSLAQGGETQYF.

The CDR3 DNA reads TGTGCCAGCAGTTACAGCCAGGACAGGGTCGGCTACACCTTC. This sequence encodes CASSYSQDRVGYTF. The chain employs TRBV6-5 and TRBJ1-2; TRBD1 agrees at 8 bases. The CDR3 spans 14 residues. Losses at the gene ends were 2 bases for V and 8 bases for J; bases not matched to a gene: 7. Per the germline V gene, CDR1 is MNHEY and CDR2 is SVGAGI.

CDR3 protein: CASRPELSSYNEQFF. The CDR3 DNA is TGTGCCAGCAGACCTGAGTTGAGCTCCTACAATGAGCAGTTCTTC. The rearrangement joins TRBV7-2 to TRBJ2-1, with D unresolved. The CDR3 totals 15 residues. Germline CDR1 is SGHTA and CDR2 is FQGNSA. Trimming stripped 6 bases from V and 0 bases from J, with 12 bases between.

CDR3 DNA: TGTGCCAGTAGTTGGGCGGACACCGATCAGCCCCAGCATTTT. Translated: CASSWADTDQPQHF. V and J are TRBV19 and TRBJ1-5, with a tentative D call TRBD1 (5 bases). V was trimmed by 5 bases and J by 5 bases, leaving 13 bases between them. From germline, CDR1 is LNHDA and CDR2 SQIVND (reference sequence). The CDR3 contains 14 residues.

V gene TRBV29-1 combines with J gene TRBJ1-2; D not certain. Germline CDR1 is SQVTM and CDR2 is ANQGSEA. The CDR3 is made up of 12 amino acids. Trimming cost V 3 bases and J 5 bases, with 10 bases left between them. Here the CDR3 reads CSVDLRGYGYTF. In nucleotides, the CDR3 is TGCAGCGTTGATCTTCGAGGGTATGGCTACACCTTC.

V usage is TRBV15 and J usage is TRBJ1-6; 8 bases agree with TRBD1. CDR1 is LNHNV, CDR2 YYDKDF, per germline (reference sequence). Germline trimming cut 0 bases from V and 7 bases from J; bases unmatched to any gene: 2. The CDR3 contains 15 residues. The CDR3 bases are TGTGCCACCAGCAGAGAACGGGACAGGAATTCACCCCTCCACTTT. Translated: CATSRERDRNSPLHF.

This rearrangement joins TRBV28 to TRBJ1-5, with 7 positions matching TRBD1. Germline assignment: CDR1 MDHEN and CDR2 SYDVKM. The V segment lost 6 bases and the J segment 0 bases; nucleotides outside the gene matches: 8. This CDR3 comprises 16 residues. The chain's CDR3 is CASRLGTAYSNQPQHF. CDR3 sequence (DNA): TGTGCCAGCAGACTGGGGACAGCTTATAGCAATCAGCCCCAGCATTTT.

The rearrangement joins TRBV27 to TRBJ2-2; 11 bases agree with TRBD2. CDR1 MNHEY and CDR2 SMNVEV come from the germline V gene (reference sequence). The CDR3 contains 17 residues. V lost 4 bases, J lost 4 bases, and 8 bases stayed unmatched. DNA of the CDR3: TGTGCCAGCAGTTCCAACAGACTAGCGGGGACCACCGGGGAGCTGTTTTTT. Its translation is CASSSNRLAGTTGELFF.

The chain uses TRBV2 and TRBJ2-7; TRBD1 agrees at 7 bases. Germline CDR1 reads SNHLY; CDR2 reads FYNNEI. V trimming: 8 bases; J trimming: 0 bases; junction bases outside the gene matches: 4. This CDR3 has 13 amino acids. The CDR3 sequence is CASWDRRSYEQYF. The CDR3 DNA sequence: TGTGCCAGCTGGGACAGACGCTCCTACGAGCAGTACTTC.